Listed here is a single T cell receptor beta chain. The data were taken from a study of T cell changes during pregnancy in multiple sclerosis. Looked up from germline, CDR1 is SGHRS and CDR2 is YFSETQ. V was clipped by 7 bases and J by 8 bases; unmatched bases: 7. This CDR3 contains 13 residues. Profiling relied on immunoSEQ multiplex PCR, and the TCRdb table lists in-frame clones only, not all of them. The sample yields approximately 83,000 clones, 94% seen once. This receptor was obtained from a female donor with multiple sclerosis, enrolled in a pregnancy study. The source was peripheral blood, collected in the third trimester of pregnancy. V gene TRBV5-1 combines with J gene TRBJ2-1, with 9 positions matching TRBD2. The CDR3 DNA sequence: TGCGCCAGCTTTAGCGGGAGTGGGGATGAGCAGTTCTTC. This encodes CASFSGSGDEQFF.